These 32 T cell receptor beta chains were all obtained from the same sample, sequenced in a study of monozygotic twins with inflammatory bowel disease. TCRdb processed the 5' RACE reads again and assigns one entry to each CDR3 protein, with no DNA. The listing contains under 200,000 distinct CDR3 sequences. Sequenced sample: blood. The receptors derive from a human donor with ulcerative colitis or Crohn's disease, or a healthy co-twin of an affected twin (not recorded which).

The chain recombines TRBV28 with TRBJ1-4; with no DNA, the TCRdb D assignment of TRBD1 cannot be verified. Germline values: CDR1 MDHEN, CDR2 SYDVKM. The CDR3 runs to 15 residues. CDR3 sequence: CARDPDRAFNEKLFF.

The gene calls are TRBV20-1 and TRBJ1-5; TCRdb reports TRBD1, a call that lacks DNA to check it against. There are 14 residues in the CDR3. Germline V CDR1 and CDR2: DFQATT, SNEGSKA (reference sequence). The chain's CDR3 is CSASRTGADQPQHF.

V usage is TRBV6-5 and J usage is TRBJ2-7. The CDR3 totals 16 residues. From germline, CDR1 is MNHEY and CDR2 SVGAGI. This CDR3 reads CASSYSYSSANYEQYF.

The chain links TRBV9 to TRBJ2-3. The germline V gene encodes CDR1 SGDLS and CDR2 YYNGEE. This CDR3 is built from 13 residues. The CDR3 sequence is CASSVYMSDTQYF.

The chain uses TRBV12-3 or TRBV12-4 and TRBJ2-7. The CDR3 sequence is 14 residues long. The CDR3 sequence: CASSGSDLFYEQYF.

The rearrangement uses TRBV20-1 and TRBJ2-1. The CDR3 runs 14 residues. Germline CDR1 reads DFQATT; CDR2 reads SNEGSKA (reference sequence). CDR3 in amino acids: CSASGSFDSDEQFF.

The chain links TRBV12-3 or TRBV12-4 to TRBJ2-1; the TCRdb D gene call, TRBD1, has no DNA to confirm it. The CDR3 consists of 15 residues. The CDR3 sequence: CASVPPGLSDNEQFF.

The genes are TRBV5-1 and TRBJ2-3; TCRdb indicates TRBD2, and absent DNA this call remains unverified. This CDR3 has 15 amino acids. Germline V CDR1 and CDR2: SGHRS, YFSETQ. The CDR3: CASSSPGRLLDTQYF.

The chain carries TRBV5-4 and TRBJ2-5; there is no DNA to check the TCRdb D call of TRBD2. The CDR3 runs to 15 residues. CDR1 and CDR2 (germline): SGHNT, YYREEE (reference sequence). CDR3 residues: CASSLSAGVQETQYF.

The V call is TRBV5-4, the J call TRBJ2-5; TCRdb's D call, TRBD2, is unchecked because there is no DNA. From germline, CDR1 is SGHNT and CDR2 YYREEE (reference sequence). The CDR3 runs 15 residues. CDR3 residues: CASSPDSGPQETQYF.

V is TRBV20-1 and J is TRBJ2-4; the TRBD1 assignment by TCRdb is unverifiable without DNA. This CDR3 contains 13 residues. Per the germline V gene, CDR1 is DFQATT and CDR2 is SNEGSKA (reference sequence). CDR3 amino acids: CSAIAGPGNIQYF.

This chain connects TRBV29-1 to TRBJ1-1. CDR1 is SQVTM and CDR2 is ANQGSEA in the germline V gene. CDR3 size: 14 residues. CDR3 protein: CSAQAGRMNTEAFF.

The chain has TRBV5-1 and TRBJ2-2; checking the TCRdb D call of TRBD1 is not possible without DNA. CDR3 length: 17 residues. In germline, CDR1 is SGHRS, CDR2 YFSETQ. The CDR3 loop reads CASSLPGGGLNTGELFF. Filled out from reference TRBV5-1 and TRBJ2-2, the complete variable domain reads KAGVTQTPRYLIKTRGQQVTLSCSPISGHRSVSWYQQTPGQGLQFLFEYFSETQRNKGNFPGRFSGRQFSNSRSEMNVSTLELGDSALYLCASSLPGGGLNTGELFFGEGSRLTVL.

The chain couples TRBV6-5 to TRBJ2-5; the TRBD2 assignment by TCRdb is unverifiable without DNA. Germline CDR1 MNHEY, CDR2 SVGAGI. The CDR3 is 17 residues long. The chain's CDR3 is CASSWLGGASFQETQYF.

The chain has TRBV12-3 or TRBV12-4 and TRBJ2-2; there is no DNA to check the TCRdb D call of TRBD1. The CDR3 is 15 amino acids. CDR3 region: CASSPRDRYTGELFF.

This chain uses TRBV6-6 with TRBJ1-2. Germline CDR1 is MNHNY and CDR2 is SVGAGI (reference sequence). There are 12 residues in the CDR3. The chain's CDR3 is CASTFGGYGYTF.

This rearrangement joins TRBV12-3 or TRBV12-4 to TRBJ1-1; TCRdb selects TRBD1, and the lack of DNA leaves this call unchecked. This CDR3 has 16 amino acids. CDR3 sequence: CASSSVRGLSGTEAFF.

CDR3 sequence reads: CASSLIGGSSGYTF. The rearrangement joins TRBV5-6 to TRBJ1-2; lacking DNA, the TRBD1 call made by TCRdb goes unchecked. Germline V gene data show CDR1 as SGHDT and CDR2 as YYEEEE. The CDR3 contains 14 residues. The full variable domain, its missing parts supplied by reference TRBV5-6 and TRBJ1-2, is DAGVTQSPTHLIKTRGQQVTLRCSPKSGHDTVSWYQQALGQGPQFIFQYYEEEERQRGNFPDRFSGHQFPNYSSELNVNALLLGDSALYLCASSLIGGSSGYTFGSGTRLTVV.

This CDR3 reads CASSLEAASTDTQYF. V usage is TRBV5-1 and J usage is TRBJ2-3. The germline V gene encodes CDR1 SGHRS and CDR2 YFSETQ. CDR3 length equals 15 residues.

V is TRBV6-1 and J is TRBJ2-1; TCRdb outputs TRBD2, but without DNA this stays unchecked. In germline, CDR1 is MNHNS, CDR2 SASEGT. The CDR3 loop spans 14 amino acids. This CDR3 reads CASRRLAGDNEQFF.

CDR3 protein: CASSLDIFPVRSGNTIYF. The rearrangement links TRBV11-2 to TRBJ1-3; the TRBD1 assignment by TCRdb is unverifiable without DNA. The germline CDR1 and CDR2 sequences are SGHAT and FQNNGV. The CDR3 is 18 amino acids.

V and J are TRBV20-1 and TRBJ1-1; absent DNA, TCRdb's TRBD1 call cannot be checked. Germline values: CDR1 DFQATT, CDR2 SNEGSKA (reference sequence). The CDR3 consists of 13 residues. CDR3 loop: CSASSIPGSEAFF.

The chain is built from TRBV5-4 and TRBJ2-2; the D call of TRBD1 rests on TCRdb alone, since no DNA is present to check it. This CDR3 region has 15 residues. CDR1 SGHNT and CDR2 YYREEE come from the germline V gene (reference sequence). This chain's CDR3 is CASSLGRAATGELFF.

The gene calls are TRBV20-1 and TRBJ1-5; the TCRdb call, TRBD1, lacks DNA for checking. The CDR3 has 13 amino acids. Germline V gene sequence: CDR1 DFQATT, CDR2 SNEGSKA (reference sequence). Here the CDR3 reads CSAPVMGDQPQHF.

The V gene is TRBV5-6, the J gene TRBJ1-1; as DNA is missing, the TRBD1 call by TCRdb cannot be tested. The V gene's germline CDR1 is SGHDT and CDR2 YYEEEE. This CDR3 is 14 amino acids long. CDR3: CASSSEGGTTEAFF. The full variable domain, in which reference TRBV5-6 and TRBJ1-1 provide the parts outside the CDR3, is DAGVTQSPTHLIKTRGQQVTLRCSPKSGHDTVSWYQQALGQGPQFIFQYYEEEERQRGNFPDRFSGHQFPNYSSELNVNALLLGDSALYLCASSSEGGTTEAFFGQGTRLTVV.

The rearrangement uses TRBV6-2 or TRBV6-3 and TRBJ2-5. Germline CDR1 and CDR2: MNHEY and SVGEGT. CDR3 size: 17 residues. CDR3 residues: CASSYFLGRSQQETQYF.

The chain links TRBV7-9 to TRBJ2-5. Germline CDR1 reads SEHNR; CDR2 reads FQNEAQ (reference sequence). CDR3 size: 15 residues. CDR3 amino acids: CASSFRPHHGETQYF.

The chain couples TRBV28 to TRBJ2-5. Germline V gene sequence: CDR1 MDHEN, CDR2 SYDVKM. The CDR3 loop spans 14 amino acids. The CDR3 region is CASSLQSARSTQYF. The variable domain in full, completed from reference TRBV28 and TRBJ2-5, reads DVKVTQSSRYLVKRTGEKVFLECVQDMDHENMFWYRQDPGLGLRLIYFSYDVKMKEKGDIPEGYSVSREKKERFSLILESASTNQTSMYLCASSLQSARSTQYFGPGTRLLVL.

Here the CDR3 reads CASSLVIPPDRNEQFF. The V and J genes are TRBV7-9 and TRBJ2-1; TCRdb designates TRBD1, a call that cannot be tested without DNA. In germline, CDR1 is SEHNR, CDR2 FQNEAQ (reference sequence). This CDR3 has 16 residues. Full variable domain (remainder filled in from reference TRBV7-9 and TRBJ2-1): DTGVSQNPRHKITKRGQNVTFRCDPISEHNRLYWYRQTLGQGPEFLTYFQNEAQLEKSRLLSDRFSAERPKGSFSTLEIQRTEQGDSAMYLCASSLVIPPDRNEQFFGPGTRLTVL.

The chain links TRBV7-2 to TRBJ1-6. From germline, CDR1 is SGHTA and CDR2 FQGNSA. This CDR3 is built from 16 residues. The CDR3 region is CASSRSLGSYNSPLHF.

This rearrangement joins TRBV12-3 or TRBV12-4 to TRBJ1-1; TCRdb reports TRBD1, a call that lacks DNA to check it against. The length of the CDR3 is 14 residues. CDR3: CASTSTGENTEAFF.

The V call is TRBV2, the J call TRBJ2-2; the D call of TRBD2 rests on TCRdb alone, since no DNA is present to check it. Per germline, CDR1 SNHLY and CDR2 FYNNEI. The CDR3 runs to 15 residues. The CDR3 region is CASSRRGTSLGELFF. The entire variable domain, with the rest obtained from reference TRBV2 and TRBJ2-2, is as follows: EPEVTQTPSHQVTQMGQEVILRCVPISNHLYFYWYRQILGQKVEFLVSFYNNEISEKSEIFDDQFSVERPDGSNFTLKIRSTKLEDSAMYFCASSRRGTSLGELFFGEGSRLTVL.